The 6 T cell receptor beta chains listed next were all sequenced from one sample in a study of beta chain features in type 1 diabetes. Every isolated RNA sample was fully reverse transcribed, so sequencing captured expressed TCRB transcripts. Produced via immunoSEQ multiplex PCR; TCRdb's table is partial and in-frame only. In the table there are fewer than 350,000 clones, 8% of which are singletons. The specimen was central memory CD4+ T cells from blood. The receptors here all came from a woman aged 18 to 35 in good health.

This clone was seen ten or more times. The chain uses TRBV28 and TRBJ2-7; 7 nucleotides align to TRBD1. The germline CDR1 and CDR2 sequences are MDHEN and SYDVKM. The CDR3 length is 14 residues. The V gene end was trimmed by 10 bases and the J gene end by 3 bases; junction bases not matched to a gene: 12. The CDR3 DNA reads TGTGCCACAAACGCCGGGACAGTCCTCTACGAGCAGTACGTC. Encoded protein: CATNAGTVLYEQYV.

The rearrangement joins TRBV20-1 to TRBJ2-7; D perhaps matches TRBD2 (5 bases). Germline CDR1 is DFQATT and CDR2 is SNEGSKA (reference sequence). V lost 6 bases and J 13 bases, leaving 19 bases between the germline ends. This CDR3 is 11 amino acids long. This CDR3 is CSADYQAVQYV. In nucleotides, the CDR3 is TGCAGTGCCGACTACCAGGCCGTGCAATACGTC.

The gene calls are TRBV5-4 and TRBJ1-4; maybe TRBD1 (5 bases). The CDR3 has 15 residues. V was trimmed by 4 bases and J by 4 bases, leaving 14 bases between them. Germline V gives CDR1 SGHNT, CDR2 YYREEE (reference sequence). For the CDR3, the DNA is TGTGCCAGCAGCAATGCCGGGACGGTTAATGAAAAACTGTTTTTT. This gives the protein CASSNAGTVNEKLFF.

The V and J genes are TRBV19 and TRBJ2-7; 8 bases are a match to TRBD2. V lost 3 bases and J lost 3; bases outside the gene matches: 7. In germline, CDR1 is LNHDA, CDR2 SQIVND (reference sequence). The CDR3 is made up of 15 amino acids. The DNA for the CDR3 is TGTGCCAGTAGTATTAGCGGGGACCTGAACTACGAGCAGTACTTC. This gives the protein CASSISGDLNYEQYF.

This rearrangement joins TRBV10-1 to TRBJ1-4; 10 bases are shared with TRBD1. The CDR3 is 17 amino acids. Germline CDR1 reads WNHNN; CDR2 reads SYGVQD (reference sequence). V dropped 0 bases and J dropped 7; count of bases not matched to a gene: 8. The chain's CDR3 is CASSESGLRDRGEKLFF. The CDR3 DNA is TGCGCCAGCAGTGAGTCGGGGCTCCGGGACAGGGGTGAAAAACTGTTTTTT.

This clone was seen a few times. This chain connects TRBV12-5 to TRBJ2-3; 9 bases are shared with TRBD1. The V gene's germline CDR1 is LGHNT and CDR2 FRNRAP. The CDR3 loop spans 16 amino acids. Trimming took 6 bases from V and 1 from J; bases not matched to a gene: 8. The CDR3 bases are TGTGCTAGTGGCCAATACAGGGGGCAAGGCACAGATACGCAGTATTTT. Translating it yields CASGQYRGQGTDTQYF. Filled out from reference TRBV12-5 and TRBJ2-3, the complete variable domain reads DARVTQTPRHKVTEMGQEVTMRCQPILGHNTVFWYRQTMMQGLELLAYFRNRAPLDDSGMPKDRFSAEMPDATLATLKIQPSEPRDSAVYFCASGQYRGQGTDTQYFGPGTRLTVL.